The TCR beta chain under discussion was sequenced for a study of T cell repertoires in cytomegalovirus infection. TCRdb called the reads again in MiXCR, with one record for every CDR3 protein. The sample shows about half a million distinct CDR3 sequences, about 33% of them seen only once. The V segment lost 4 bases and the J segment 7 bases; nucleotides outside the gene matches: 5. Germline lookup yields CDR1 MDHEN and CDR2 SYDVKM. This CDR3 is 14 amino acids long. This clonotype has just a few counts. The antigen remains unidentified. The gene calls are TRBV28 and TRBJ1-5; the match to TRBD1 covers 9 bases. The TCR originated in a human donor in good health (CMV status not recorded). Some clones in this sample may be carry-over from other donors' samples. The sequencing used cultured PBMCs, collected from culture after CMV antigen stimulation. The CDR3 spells CASSSGQGWQPQHF. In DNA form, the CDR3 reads TGTGCCAGCAGTTCGGGACAGGGTTGGCAGCCCCAGCATTTT.